These 27 T cell receptor beta chains were all obtained from the same sample, sequenced in a study of T-cell reconstitution after alpha-beta-depleted transplantation in children. Unique molecular identifiers were incorporated when the TCRbeta library was constructed. TCRdb ran MiXCR on the PCR reads and lists one entry per CDR3 protein. Found here are about 200,000 distinct CDR3 sequences, under 8.5% of them singletons; the top ten hold about 5.5%. The material sequenced was PBMCs, taken before TCRalphabeta/CD19-depleted stem cell transplant. The receptor source for this set is a boy under 10 years old with acute lymphoblastic leukemia, due to receive a stem cell transplant.

This clonotype was detected many times. The J gene is TRBJ2-7, the V gene TRBV20-1; D tentatively reads TRBD1 or TRBD2 (5 bases each). Deletions cut 5 bases from V and 4 bases from J, with 15 bases between. Per germline, CDR1 DFQATT and CDR2 SNEGSKA (reference sequence). The CDR3 is made up of 13 amino acids. The CDR3 region has the DNA TGCAGTGCTGGGGGACGGGCCCTTTACGAGCAGTACTTC. Protein: CSAGGRALYEQYF.

This clonotype turned up a few times. This chain links TRBV2 with TRBJ2-3; tentatively, D is TRBD1 (5 bases). In germline, CDR1 is SNHLY, CDR2 FYNNEI. V was shortened by 10 bases and J by 5 bases, with 16 bases between the two germline ends. The CDR3 has 13 amino acids. CDR3: CATTQGERDTQYF. The CDR3 DNA sequence: TGTGCCACGACCCAGGGCGAGAGAGATACGCAGTATTTT.

The chain links TRBV12-3 or TRBV12-4 to TRBJ2-5; D unclear. This CDR3 is built from 12 residues. Trimming removed 3 bases at V and 4 bases at J, with 6 bases between. In DNA, the CDR3 is TGTGCCAGCAGTTTCAGCCGAGAGACCCAGTACTTC. This translates into CASSFSRETQYF.

The chain has TRBV11-1 and TRBJ2-5, with D tentatively TRBD2 (5 bases). Trimming removed 0 bases from V and 5 bases from J, with 16 bases in between. CDR1 SGHAT and CDR2 FQDESV come from the germline V gene (reference sequence). This CDR3 is 16 amino acids long. CDR3 coding DNA: TGTGCCAGCAGCTTAGCGAGGCCTGGTCGAGGGGAGACCCAGTACTTC. As protein: CASSLARPGRGETQYF.

Many counts were recorded for this clonotype. The chain recombines TRBV11-2 with TRBJ2-1, with 8 bases aligning to TRBD2. The CDR3 consists of 14 residues. J was trimmed by 8 bases and V by 5 bases; bases with no gene match: 8. Germline CDR1 is SGHAT and CDR2 is FQNNGV. CDR3 in DNA: TGTGCCAGCAGCGTGACATCCGGGAGGGATGAGCAGTTCTTC. Encoded protein: CASSVTSGRDEQFF.

This clonotype was seen ten or more times. V gene TRBV11-2 combines with J gene TRBJ2-2; 8 bases fit TRBD2. The CDR3 is 15 residues long. Germline V gives CDR1 SGHAT, CDR2 FQNNGV. Trimming at V came to 2 bases and at J to 10 bases, leaving 9 bases not matched to a gene. The CDR3 DNA reads as TGTGCCAGCAGCTTATCGGGGGGGGCCGTGGAGGAGCTGTTTTTT. Residues: CASSLSGGAVEELFF.

A few counts support this clonotype. The V and J genes are TRBV28 and TRBJ2-6; D possibly matches TRBD1 or TRBD2 (5 bases each). The CDR3 contains 17 residues. Trimming took 4 bases from V and 0 from J, leaving 13 bases between them. Germline CDR1 is MDHEN and CDR2 is SYDVKM. The CDR3 protein is CASSWDPSNSGANVLTF. In nucleotides, the CDR3 is TGTGCCAGCAGTTGGGACCCCTCCAACTCTGGGGCCAACGTCCTGACTTTC.

This chain joins TRBV4-3 and TRBJ2-1; tentatively, D is TRBD1 (6 bases). The CDR3 runs to 15 residues. V lost 0 bases and J 6 bases, leaving 12 bases between the germline ends. The germline CDR1 and CDR2 sequences are LGHNA and YSLEER. The CDR3 loop is CASSQENRVVNEQFF. CDR3 DNA sequence: TGCGCCAGCAGCCAAGAAAACAGGGTCGTCAATGAGCAGTTCTTC.

J is TRBJ2-3 and V is TRBV5-1, with D perhaps TRBD1 (5 bases). Germline V gene lookup returns CDR1 SGHRS and CDR2 YFSETQ. Trimming shortened V by 0 bases and J by 3 bases, and 14 bases separated the two germline ends. There are 16 residues in the CDR3. Here the CDR3 DNA reads TGCGCCAGCAGCTTGGCTCGGCCAGGGAATACAGATACGCAGTATTTT. Amino acid sequence: CASSLARPGNTDTQYF.

This clonotype has at least ten counts. The chain links TRBV29-1 to TRBJ2-1; 8 bases map to TRBD2. J lost 9 bases, V lost 4 bases, and 8 bases had no gene match. The CDR3 runs to 13 residues. CDR1 and CDR2 (germline): SQVTM, ANQGSEA. CDR3 loop: CSVVGLVIGEQFF. CDR3 DNA: TGCAGCGTTGTGGGACTAGTTATTGGTGAGCAGTTCTTC.

By share of the sample, this clonotype is medium-sized. J is TRBJ2-3 and V is TRBV29-1; D gene unclear. With 4 bases removed from V and 5 bases from J, the gap between germline ends came to 7 bases. The length of the CDR3 is 11 residues. Germline assignment: CDR1 SQVTM and CDR2 ANQGSEA. CDR3 amino acids: CSVGRIDTQYF. The DNA for the CDR3 is TGCAGCGTTGGGCGAATAGATACGCAGTATTTT.

This clonotype was seen ten or more times. J is TRBJ2-7 and V is TRBV7-9; no definite D call. The CDR3 contains 12 residues. Germline V gene lookup returns CDR1 SEHNR and CDR2 FQNEAQ (reference sequence). V was cut by 5 bases and J by 5 bases, with 10 bases left in between. CDR3 loop: CASSGALDEQYF. DNA for the CDR3: TGTGCCAGCAGCGGCGCTTTGGACGAGCAGTACTTC.

The genes are TRBV20-1 and TRBJ2-1, with TRBD2 matching 8 bases. CDR3 size: 13 residues. Germline-derived CDR1 and CDR2 are DFQATT and SNEGSKA (reference sequence). V lost 3 bases to trimming and J lost 9 bases; unmatched junction nucleotides: 7. The CDR3 is CSASRREEGEQFF. In DNA form, the CDR3 reads TGCAGTGCTAGTAGGCGGGAGGAGGGTGAGCAGTTCTTC.

This clonotype has more than one count but fewer than ten. The rearrangement uses TRBV7-8 and TRBJ1-3; no firm D call. V was trimmed by 5 bases and J by 0 bases, leaving 8 bases between them. The length of the CDR3 is 14 residues. Germline V lookup: CDR1 SGHVS, CDR2 FQNEAQ. The CDR3 DNA reads TGTGCCAGCAGCATCCGGGACTCTGGAAACACCATATATTTT. This encodes CASSIRDSGNTIYF.

This clonotype was recorded many times. This chain joins TRBV15 and TRBJ2-1, with D maybe TRBD1 (6 bases). The length of the CDR3 is 14 residues. CDR1 LNHNV and CDR2 YYDKDF come from the germline V gene (reference sequence). V was cut by 5 bases and J by 2 bases, with 10 bases left in between. This chain's CDR3 is CATSLGTTYNEQFF. In DNA, the CDR3 is TGTGCCACCAGCCTCGGGACAACCTACAATGAGCAGTTCTTC.

This clonotype was found many times. The V gene is TRBV11-2, the J gene TRBJ2-3; D is perhaps TRBD2 (6 bases). Germline V lookup: CDR1 SGHAT, CDR2 FQNNGV. CDR3 length: 15 amino acids. Trimming removed 5 bases from V and 2 bases from J, with 14 bases in between. The CDR3 is CASSHGRQTTDTQYF. The CDR3 coding sequence is TGTGCCAGCAGCCATGGGAGGCAGACCACAGATACGCAGTATTTT.

The chain links TRBV12-3 or TRBV12-4 to TRBJ2-6; TRBD1 matches at 8 bases. The V segment lost 5 bases and the J segment 4 bases; nucleotides outside the gene matches: 13. The CDR3 contains 18 residues. CDR3 loop: CASSPVRTGSSGANVLTF. The DNA for the CDR3 is TGTGCCAGCAGTCCCGTTCGGACAGGGTCATCCGGGGCCAACGTCCTGACTTTC.

This clonotype was observed at least ten times. This chain links TRBV6-5 with TRBJ2-5; D may match TRBD1 or TRBD2 (5 bases each). The CDR3 loop spans 15 amino acids. V lost 0 bases, J lost 2 bases, and 10 bases lay in between. Germline V lookup: CDR1 MNHEY, CDR2 SVGAGI. CDR3 in amino acids: CASSYSTEGQETQYF. CDR3 bases: TGTGCCAGCAGTTACTCGACCGAGGGGCAAGAGACCCAGTACTTC.

The CDR3 sequence is CASSEALRETDTQYF. The CDR3 nucleotides are TGTGCCAGCAGTGAAGCGCTTCGGGAGACAGATACGCAGTATTTT. This chain connects TRBV2 to TRBJ2-3; a possible D gene is TRBD2 (6 bases). The CDR3 has 15 amino acids. V was shortened by 0 bases and J by 3 bases, with 10 bases between the two germline ends. Germline-derived CDR1 and CDR2 are SNHLY and FYNNEI.

This clonotype was seen a few times. The chain employs TRBV3-1 and TRBJ1-5; 8 bases agree with TRBD1. V gave up 0 bases and J gave up 7 bases; unmatched junction bases: 5. Germline CDR1 reads LGHDT; CDR2 reads YNNKEL (reference sequence). The CDR3 is made up of 15 amino acids. In nucleotides, the CDR3 is TGTGCCAGCAGCCAAGATCAGGGGGCGGAACAGCCCCAGCATTTT. Translated: CASSQDQGAEQPQHF.

This clonotype was recorded at least ten times. The chain joins TRBV12-3 or TRBV12-4 to TRBJ1-5; D may be TRBD1 (6 bases). The ends were cut back, 6 bases at V and 6 bases at J, with 18 bases in the middle. The CDR3 has 15 residues. The CDR3 region has the DNA TGTGCCAGCAGGCCTGAACAGGGAAAGTCTCAGCCCCAGCATTTT. It is translated as CASRPEQGKSQPQHF.

In this sample, this clonotype turned up many times. The chain is built from TRBV25-1 and TRBJ2-1, with 7 bases aligning to TRBD2. The CDR3 spans 15 residues. V lost 4 bases, J lost 6 bases, and 9 bases stayed unmatched. Looked up from germline, CDR1 is MGHDK and CDR2 is SYGVNS. This CDR3 is CASSATSVLSNEQFF. The CDR3, as DNA: TGTGCCAGCAGTGCTACTAGCGTACTCTCCAATGAGCAGTTCTTC.

This clonotype was counted at least ten times. The genes are TRBV20-1 and TRBJ2-3, with D possibly being TRBD1 (6 bases). The CDR3 loop spans 13 amino acids. From germline, CDR1 is DFQATT and CDR2 SNEGSKA (reference sequence). The CDR3 is CTLRGQSPDTQYF. CDR3 bases: TGCACCCTCAGGGGCCAGTCCCCAGATACGCAGTATTTT.

This clonotype was found many times. This chain connects TRBV15 to TRBJ2-3, with TRBD1 matching 8 bases. V dropped 0 bases and J dropped 2; count of bases not matched to a gene: 4. Per the germline V gene, CDR1 is LNHNV and CDR2 is YYDKDF (reference sequence). The CDR3 is 16 residues long. This chain's CDR3 is CATSRDAGGITDTQYF. The DNA for the CDR3 is TGTGCCACCAGCAGAGATGCAGGGGGCATCACAGATACGCAGTATTTT.

This clonotype was counted many times. The rearrangement uses TRBV6-1 and TRBJ2-3, with TRBD2 matching over 12 bases. This CDR3 comprises 16 residues. V lost 7 bases, J lost 2 bases, and 7 bases stayed unmatched. Germline V gene sequence: CDR1 MNHNS, CDR2 SASEGT. The CDR3 nucleotides read TGTGCCAGCACTCTGACTAGCGGGAGCGACACAGATACGCAGTATTTT. Its translation: CASTLTSGSDTDTQYF.

Only a few counts were recorded for this clonotype. The chain couples TRBV30 to TRBJ2-1; D possibly corresponds to TRBD2 (6 bases). The CDR3 consists of 12 residues. CDR1 and CDR2 (germline): GTSNPN, SVGIG (reference sequence). The germline V and J ends were trimmed by 5 bases and 4 bases, with 9 bases remaining between them. The CDR3 protein is CAWGSGYNEQFF. CDR3 nucleotide sequence: TGTGCCTGGGGTAGCGGTTACAATGAGCAGTTCTTC.

This clonotype has ten or more counts. The chain couples TRBV29-1 to TRBJ2-7; 7 bases fit TRBD1. The CDR3 is 14 residues long. Unmatched junction bases numbered 6, after V lost 4 bases and J lost 0 bases. Germline V gives CDR1 SQVTM, CDR2 ANQGSEA. CDR3 sequence (DNA): TGCAGCGTTGCAGGGACAGTCCACTCCTACGAGCAGTACTTC. Translated, it gives CSVAGTVHSYEQYF.